A selection of T cell receptor beta chains follows, all from one sample in a study of T cells in Graves' hyperthyroidism and ophthalmopathy. A single record per CDR3 protein comes from TCRdb applying MiXCR to the multiplex PCR reads. The sample includes 490,000 or so distinct CDR3 sequences, 20% to 25% seen only once; the top ten take approximately 49%. The material sequenced was blood. These TCRs come from a woman aged 70-85 years with Graves' ophthalmopathy. Both conserved end residues are part of each CDR3. D genes are given only for firm matches. Part of the rows lack a size; the others show once, few, many or a class for expanded clones.

NA,NA,TRBV19,TRBJ2-3,CASSMGGGAFTDTQYF,TGTGCCAGTAGTATGGGGGGGGGCGCCTTCACAGATACGCAGTATTTT
TRBD1,many,TRBV6-1,TRBJ1-2,CATNDGQGRGYTF,TGTGCCACTAATGACGGACAGGGCCGAGGCTACACCTTC
NA,few,TRBV2,TRBJ1-4,CASSQGLREKLFF,TGTGCCAGCAGCCAAGGACTACGTGAAAAACTGTTTTTT
NA,NA,TRBV20-1,TRBJ1-5,CSARLGGNQPQHF,TGCAGTGCTAGATTAGGGGGCAATCAGCCCCAGCATTTT
NA,NA,TRBV10-1,TRBJ1-2,CASSADRKNGYTF,TGCGCCAGCAGTGCTGACAGGAAAAACGGCTACACCTTC
TRBD2,many,TRBV6-2/TRBV6-3,TRBJ2-7,CASSWTSRTSSEQYF,TGTGCCAGCAGTTGGACTAGCCGGACGAGCTCCGAGCAGTACTTC
NA,many,TRBV3-1,TRBJ2-5,CASSQAQETQYF,TGTGCCAGCAGCCAGGCCCAAGAGACCCAGTACTTC
NA,NA,TRBV7-3,TRBJ2-7,CASSPQPDRYESQYF,TGTGCCAGCAGCCCCCAGCCGGACAGATACGAGTCGCAGTACTTC
TRBD1,many,TRBV12-3/TRBV12-4,TRBJ2-3,CASILTGSTDTQYF,TGTGCCAGCATTTTGACAGGGAGCACAGATACGCAGTATTTT
TRBD1,NA,TRBV19,TRBJ2-7,CASSKGQGTHEQYF,TGTGCCAGTAGTAAGGGACAGGGTACCCACGAGCAGTACTTC
TRBD2,many,TRBV5-1,TRBJ2-1,CASSLWAGGLGEQFF,TGCGCCAGCAGCTTGTGGGCGGGAGGGCTCGGTGAGCAGTTCTTC
NA,few,TRBV6-2/TRBV6-3,TRBJ2-5,CASSYENGQNQRETQYF,TGTGCCAGCAGTTACGAAAACGGACAGAACCAACGAGAGACCCAGTACTTC
NA,NA,TRBV12-5,TRBJ2-3,CASGWGTSSNTQYF,TGTGCTAGTGGTTGGGGAACTAGCTCAAATACGCAGTATTTT
TRBD2,NA,TRBV2,TRBJ2-1,CASSKALLAGFYNEQFF,TGTGCCAGCAGTAAAGCCTTACTAGCGGGATTCTACAATGAGCAGTTCTTC
NA,many,TRBV5-1,TRBJ1-1,CASSLSGRMNTEAFF,TGCGCCAGCAGCTTGTCGGGGAGGATGAACACTGAAGCTTTCTTT
NA,few,TRBV28,TRBJ2-7,CASSLKVRITYEQYF,TGTGCCAGCAGTTTGAAGGTGAGGATTACCTACGAGCAGTACTTC
TRBD2,NA,TRBV20-1,TRBJ2-5,CSARETSGRQETQYF,TGCAGTGCTAGAGAGACTAGCGGGAGACAAGAGACCCAGTACTTC
NA,NA,TRBV19,TRBJ1-5,CASSRNPGQINQPQHF,TGTGCCAGTAGTCGTAATCCGGGACAAATCAATCAGCCCCAGCATTTT
TRBD1,many,TRBV2,TRBJ2-7,CASVGGTGGLNFYEQYF,TGTGCCAGTGTAGGGGGGACAGGGGGCCTCAACTTCTACGAGCAGTACTTC
NA,NA,TRBV18,TRBJ2-1,CASSPNLYNEQFF,TGTGCCAGCTCACCAAACCTATACAATGAGCAGTTCTTC
NA,NA,TRBV20-1,TRBJ2-7,CSARRRGGSYEQYF,TGCAGTGCCCGTCGGCGAGGGGGTTCCTACGAGCAGTACTTC
NA,few,TRBV11-2,TRBJ2-4,CASRRGPRENIQYF,TGTGCCAGCAGAAGGGGCCCCAGGGAAAACATTCAGTACTTC
NA,NA,TRBV19,TRBJ1-1,CASSIDWVTEAFF,TGTGCCAGTAGTATAGATTGGGTGACTGAAGCTTTCTTT
TRBD1,many,TRBV27,TRBJ1-5,CASSLPPGTGGVQPQHF,TGTGCCAGCAGTTTACCCCCCGGGACAGGGGGTGTTCAGCCCCAGCATTTT
TRBD1,few,TRBV7-3,TRBJ1-1,CASSLLSGTGAFF,TGTGCCAGCAGCTTATTATCCGGGACAGGAGCTTTCTTT
NA,many,TRBV2,TRBJ1-2,CASSESGLDGYTF,TGTGCCAGCAGTGAATCGGGGCTCGATGGCTACACCTTC
NA,few,TRBV10-2,TRBJ2-5,CASSGSAETQYF,TGCGCCAGCAGTGGGTCCGCGGAGACCCAGTACTTC
NA,NA,TRBV28,TRBJ1-2,CASSTSGEYIYGYTF,TGTGCCAGCAGCACCTCCGGGGAGTACATCTATGGCTACACCTTC